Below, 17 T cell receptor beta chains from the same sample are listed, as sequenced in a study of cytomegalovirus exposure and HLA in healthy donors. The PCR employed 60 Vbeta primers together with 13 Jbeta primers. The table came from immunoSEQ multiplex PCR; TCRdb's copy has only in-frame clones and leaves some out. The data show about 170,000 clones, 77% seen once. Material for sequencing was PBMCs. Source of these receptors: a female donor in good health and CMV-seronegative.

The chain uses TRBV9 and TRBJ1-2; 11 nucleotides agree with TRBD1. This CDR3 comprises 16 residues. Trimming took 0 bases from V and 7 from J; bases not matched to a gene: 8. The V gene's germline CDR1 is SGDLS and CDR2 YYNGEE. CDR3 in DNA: TGTGCCAGCAGCGTAGACCCTGGACAGGGGGCGGCTGGCTACACCTTC. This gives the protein CASSVDPGQGAAGYTF.

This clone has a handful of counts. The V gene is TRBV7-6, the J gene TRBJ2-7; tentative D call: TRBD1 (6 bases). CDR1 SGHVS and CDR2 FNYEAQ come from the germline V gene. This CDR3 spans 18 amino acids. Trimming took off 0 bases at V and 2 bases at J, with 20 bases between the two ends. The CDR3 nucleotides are TGTGCCAGCAGCTTAGCTTCAACAGGGTTCTTACTGACCTACGAGCAGTACTTC. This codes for CASSLASTGFLLTYEQYF.

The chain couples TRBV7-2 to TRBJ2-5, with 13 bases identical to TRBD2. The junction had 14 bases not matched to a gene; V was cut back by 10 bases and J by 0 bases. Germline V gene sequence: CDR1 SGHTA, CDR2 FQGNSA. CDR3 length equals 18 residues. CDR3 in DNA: TGTGCCACCCAGCTTAAGACTAGCGGGGGGATGTACCAAGAGACCCAGTACTTC. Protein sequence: CATQLKTSGGMYQETQYF. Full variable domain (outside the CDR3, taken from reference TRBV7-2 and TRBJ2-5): GAGVSQSPSNKVTEKGKDVELRCDPISGHTALYWYRQSLGQGLEFLIYFQGNSAPDKSGLPSDRFSAERTGGSVSTLTIQRTQQEDSAVYLCATQLKTSGGMYQETQYFGPGTRLLVL.

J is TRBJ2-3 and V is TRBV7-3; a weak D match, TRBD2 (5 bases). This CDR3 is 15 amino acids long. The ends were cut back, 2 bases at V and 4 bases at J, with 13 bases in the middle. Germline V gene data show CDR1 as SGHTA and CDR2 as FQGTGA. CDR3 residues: CASSLAGAVADTQYF. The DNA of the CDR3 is TGTGCCAGCAGCTTAGCGGGCGCCGTGGCAGATACGCAGTATTTT.

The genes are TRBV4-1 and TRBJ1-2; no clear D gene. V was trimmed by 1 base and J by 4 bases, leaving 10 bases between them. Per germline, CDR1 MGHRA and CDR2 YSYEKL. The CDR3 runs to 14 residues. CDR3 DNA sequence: TGCGCCAGCAGCCAAGCCTTGGGCCTCTATGGCTACACCTTC. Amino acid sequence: CASSQALGLYGYTF.

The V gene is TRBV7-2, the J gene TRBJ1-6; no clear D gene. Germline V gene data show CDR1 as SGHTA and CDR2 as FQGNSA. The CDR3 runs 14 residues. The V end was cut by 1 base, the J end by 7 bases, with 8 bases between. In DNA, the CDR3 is TGTGCCAGCAGCTTAGATTCTTTCAATTCACCCCTCCACTTT. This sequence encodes CASSLDSFNSPLHF.

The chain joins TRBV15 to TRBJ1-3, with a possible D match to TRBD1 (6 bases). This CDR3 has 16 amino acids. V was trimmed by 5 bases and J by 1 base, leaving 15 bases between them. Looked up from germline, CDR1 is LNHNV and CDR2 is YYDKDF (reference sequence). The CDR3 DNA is TGTGCCACCAGCGAACAGGGCGTCCAGTCTGGAAACACCATATATTTT. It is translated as CATSEQGVQSGNTIYF.

Written as DNA, the CDR3 is TGTGCCAGCAGCCCTCGGGGGGTAGCAGATACGCAGTATTTT. Protein product: CASSPRGVADTQYF. This sequence joins TRBV7-7 and TRBJ2-3; 7 bases fit TRBD2. Germline CDR1 SSHAT, CDR2 FNYEAQ (reference sequence). J lost 4 bases, V lost 5 bases, and 6 bases had no gene match. The CDR3 spans 14 residues. The entire variable domain, with the rest obtained from reference TRBV7-7 and TRBJ2-3, is as follows: GAGVSQSPRYKVTKRGQDVTLRCDPISSHATLYWYQQALGQGPEFLTYFNYEAQPDKSGLPSDRFSAERPEGSISTLTIQRTEQRDSAMYRCASSPRGVADTQYFGPGTRLTVL.

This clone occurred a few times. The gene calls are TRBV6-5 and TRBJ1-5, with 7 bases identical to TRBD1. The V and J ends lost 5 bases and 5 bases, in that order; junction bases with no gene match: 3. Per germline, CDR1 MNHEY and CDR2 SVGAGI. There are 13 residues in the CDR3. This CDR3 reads CASSLRGDQPQHF. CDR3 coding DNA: TGTGCCAGCAGTCTCAGGGGGGATCAGCCCCAGCATTTT.

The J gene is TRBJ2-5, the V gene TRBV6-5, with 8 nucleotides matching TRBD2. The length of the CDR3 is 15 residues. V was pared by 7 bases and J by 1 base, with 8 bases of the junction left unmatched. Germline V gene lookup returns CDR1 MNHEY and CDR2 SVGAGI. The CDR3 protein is CASNSAGGPQETQYF. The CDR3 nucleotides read TGTGCCAGCAATTCCGCGGGGGGCCCCCAAGAGACCCAGTACTTC.

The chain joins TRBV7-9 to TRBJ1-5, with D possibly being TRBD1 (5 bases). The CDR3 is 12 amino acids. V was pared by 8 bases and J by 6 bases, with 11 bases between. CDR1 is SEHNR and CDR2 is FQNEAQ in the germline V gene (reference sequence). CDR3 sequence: CASSREGQPQHF. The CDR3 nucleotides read TGTGCCAGCTCCAGGGAGGGTCAGCCCCAGCATTTT.

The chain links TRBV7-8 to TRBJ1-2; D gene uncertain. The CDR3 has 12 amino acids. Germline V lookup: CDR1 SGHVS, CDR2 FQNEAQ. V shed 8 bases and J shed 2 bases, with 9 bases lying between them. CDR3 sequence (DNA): TGTGCCAGCGGCTCCGGGAACTATGGCTACACCTTC. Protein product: CASGSGNYGYTF.

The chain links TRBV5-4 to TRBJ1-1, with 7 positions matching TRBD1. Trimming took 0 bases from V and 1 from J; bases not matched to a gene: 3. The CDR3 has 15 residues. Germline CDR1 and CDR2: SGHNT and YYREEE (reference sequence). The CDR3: CASSLGGQENTEAFF. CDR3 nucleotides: TGTGCCAGCAGCTTGGGAGGACAGGAGAACACTGAAGCTTTCTTT.

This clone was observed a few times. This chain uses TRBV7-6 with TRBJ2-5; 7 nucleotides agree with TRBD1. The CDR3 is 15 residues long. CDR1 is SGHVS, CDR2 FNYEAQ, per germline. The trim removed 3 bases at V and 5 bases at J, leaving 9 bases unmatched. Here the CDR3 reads CASSLGTVRGETQYF. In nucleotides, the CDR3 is TGTGCCAGCAGCTTGGGGACAGTCAGGGGGGAGACCCAGTACTTC.

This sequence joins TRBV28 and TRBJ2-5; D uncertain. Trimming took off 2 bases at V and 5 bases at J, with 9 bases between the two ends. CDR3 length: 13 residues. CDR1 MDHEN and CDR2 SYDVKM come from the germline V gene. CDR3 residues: CASSLPGWETQYF. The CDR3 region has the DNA TGTGCCAGCAGTTTACCGGGTTGGGAGACCCAGTACTTC. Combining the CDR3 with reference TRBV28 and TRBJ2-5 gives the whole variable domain DVKVTQSSRYLVKRTGEKVFLECVQDMDHENMFWYRQDPGLGLRLIYFSYDVKMKEKGDIPEGYSVSREKKERFSLILESASTNQTSMYLCASSLPGWETQYFGPGTRLLVL.

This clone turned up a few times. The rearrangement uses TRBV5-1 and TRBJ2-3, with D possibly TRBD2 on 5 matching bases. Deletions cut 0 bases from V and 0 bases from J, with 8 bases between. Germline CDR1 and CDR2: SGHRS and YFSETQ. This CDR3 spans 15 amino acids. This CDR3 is CASSLELVSTDTQYF. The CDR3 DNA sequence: TGCGCCAGCAGCTTGGAACTAGTGAGCACAGATACGCAGTATTTT.

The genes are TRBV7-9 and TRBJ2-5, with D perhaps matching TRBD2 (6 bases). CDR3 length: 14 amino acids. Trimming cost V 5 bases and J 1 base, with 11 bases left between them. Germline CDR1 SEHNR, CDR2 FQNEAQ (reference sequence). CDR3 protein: CASSRPGLQETQYF. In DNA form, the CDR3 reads TGTGCCAGCAGCCGCCCGGGACTCCAAGAGACCCAGTACTTC. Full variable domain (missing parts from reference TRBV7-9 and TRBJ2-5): DTGVSQNPRHKITKRGQNVTFRCDPISEHNRLYWYRQTLGQGPEFLTYFQNEAQLEKSRLLSDRFSAERPKGSFSTLEIQRTEQGDSAMYLCASSRPGLQETQYFGPGTRLLVL.